Listed here are 9 T cell receptor beta chains from one sample, sequenced in a study of cytomegalovirus exposure and HLA in healthy donors. PCR was performed using 60 Vbeta and 13 Jbeta primers. Here immunoSEQ multiplex PCR was the method, and the copy in TCRdb shows in-frame clones only, minus some. Of around 100,000 clones in the sample, around 9.1% were seen once. Sequencing used PBMCs. Receptors originate from a man aged 40-50 years in good health and CMV-seropositive.

This clone has ten or more counts. The CDR3 nucleotides are TGTGCCAGTAGTTCATTTGCGGGCCGGGAGCTGTTTTTT. Translated, it gives CASSSFAGRELFF. This chain links TRBV19 with TRBJ2-2, with D perhaps matching TRBD2 (5 bases). The germline V and J ends were trimmed by 5 bases and 9 bases, with 13 bases remaining between them. CDR3 length: 13 amino acids. CDR1 is LNHDA, CDR2 SQIVND, per germline (reference sequence).

This chain uses TRBV18 with TRBJ1-4; 7 bases map to TRBD1. Trimming took 6 bases from V and 1 from J; bases not matched to a gene: 8. Germline V gene lookup returns CDR1 KGHSH and CDR2 LQKENI. CDR3 size: 16 residues. The CDR3 sequence is CASSRFSGGTNEKLFF. The DNA for the CDR3 is TGTGCCAGCTCTCGTTTTTCAGGGGGAACTAATGAAAAACTGTTTTTT.

The V gene is TRBV27, the J gene TRBJ2-7; weak D call: TRBD1 (6 bases). V lost 3 bases and J 3 bases, leaving 12 bases between the germline ends. Germline lookup yields CDR1 MNHEY and CDR2 SMNVEV (reference sequence). The CDR3 loop spans 14 amino acids. CDR3 sequence: CASSFQGQGYEQYF. The CDR3 nucleotides are TGTGCCAGCAGTTTCCAGGGGCAGGGCTACGAGCAGTACTTC.

There are a few counts of this clone. V gene TRBV7-2 combines with J gene TRBJ2-7; a possible D gene is TRBD1 (6 bases). Trimming left V 4 bases short and J 0 bases short, with 13 bases between. The CDR3 spans 15 residues. Germline CDR1 is SGHTA and CDR2 is FQGNSA. CDR3 protein: CASSYRDGSSYEQYF. CDR3 nucleotide sequence: TGTGCCAGCAGCTACAGGGACGGATCCTCCTACGAGCAGTACTTC.

A few counts support this clone. CDR3 sequence reads: CAWASSGSYNEQFF. CDR3 coding DNA: TGTGCCTGGGCTTCTAGCGGCTCCTACAATGAGCAGTTCTTC. The chain links TRBV7-9 to TRBJ2-1, with TRBD2 matching 7 bases. V dropped 11 bases and J dropped 0; count of bases not matched to a gene: 7. Germline lookup yields CDR1 SEHNR and CDR2 FQNEAQ (reference sequence). The CDR3 contains 14 residues.

This clone occurred a few times. A single base is all that separates this from a far larger clone, so a read error is likely. The chain couples TRBV15 to TRBJ2-6; D may be TRBD2 (6 bases). The CDR3 extends over 15 amino acids. Germline loops: CDR1 LNHNV, CDR2 YYDKDF (reference sequence). The V and J ends lost 0 bases and 5 bases respectively, with 8 bases between them. The CDR3 nucleotides are TGTGCCACCAGCAGAGACAGGACTAGGGCCAACGTCCTGACTTTC. Protein sequence: CATSRDRTRANVLTF.

The chain combines TRBV5-1 with TRBJ1-1; no clear D gene. V was pared by 0 bases and J by 1 base, with 10 bases between. CDR1 and CDR2 (germline): SGHRS, YFSETQ. This CDR3 has 15 amino acids. The CDR3 loop is CASSLEGSGNTEAFF. CDR3 nucleotide sequence: TGCGCCAGCAGCTTGGAAGGTTCAGGGAACACTGAAGCTTTCTTT.

This clone turned up a few times. The chain combines TRBV9 with TRBJ2-1; possible D gene TRBD2, 6 bases. The CDR3 has 15 amino acids. V was cut by 3 bases and J by 7 bases, with 17 bases left in between. Germline V gene sequence: CDR1 SGDLS, CDR2 YYNGEE. For the CDR3, the DNA is TGTGCCAGCAGCGCAGCGACTAGGCGTCGGAATGAGCAGTTCTTC. This codes for CASSAATRRRNEQFF. The entire variable domain, with the rest obtained from reference TRBV9 and TRBJ2-1, is as follows: DSGVTQTPKHLITATGQRVTLRCSPRSGDLSVYWYQQSLDQGLQFLIQYYNGEERAKGNILERFSAQQFPDLHSELNLSSLELGDSALYFCASSAATRRRNEQFFGPGTRLTVL.

The V and J genes are TRBV18 and TRBJ2-7; TRBD2 agrees at 7 bases. V was pared by 2 bases and J by 1 base, with 8 bases of the junction left unmatched. Per the germline V gene, CDR1 is KGHSH and CDR2 is LQKENI. The CDR3 sequence is 16 residues long. CDR3 bases: TGTGCCAGCTCACCAGGCGGGGGTCAAGGTTCCTACGAGCAGTACTTC. It yields the protein CASSPGGGQGSYEQYF. The whole variable domain, remainder taken from reference TRBV18 and TRBJ2-7, is NAGVMQNPRHLVRRRGQEARLRCSPMKGHSHVYWYRQLPEEGLKFMVYLQKENIIDESGMPKERFSAEFPKEGPSILRIQQVVRGDSAAYFCASSPGGGQGSYEQYFGPGTRLTVT.